Following are 9 T cell receptor beta chains from one sample sequenced in a study. TCRdb re-called the 5' RACE reads through MiXCR, storing one row per CDR3 protein. This table holds approximately 50,000 distinct CDR3 sequences, less than 25% found once. Tregs were sorted as CD4+CD25+CD127-/low cells. Sequencing was done on a sample of tumor-infiltrating Tregs sorted from the breast tumor. The receptors were sampled from a female donor with breast cancer.

This clonotype was observed many times. The chain combines TRBV5-1 with TRBJ2-2, with 11 bases that match TRBD2. The ends lost 2 bases at V and 5 bases at J; junction bases unmatched: 2. Germline CDR1 SGHRS, CDR2 YFSETQ. This CDR3 has 15 residues. This CDR3 reads CASSFTSGRTGELFF. Here the CDR3 DNA reads TGCGCCAGCAGCTTTACTAGCGGGAGAACCGGGGAGCTGTTTTTT.

Notes on this clonotype: A read error is likely, as this CDR3 ends without the conserved phenylalanine or tryptophan. The V and J genes are TRBV11-1 and TRBJ2-4; D unresolved. Germline assignment: CDR1 SGHAT and CDR2 FQDESV (reference sequence). The CDR3 is 19 amino acids. The germline V and J ends were trimmed by 6 bases and 0 bases, with 24 bases remaining between them. CDR3: CASSSDRRRSNLAKNIQYI. The CDR3 DNA follows: TGTGCCAGCAGTTCGGACCGGCGGCGATCTAATTTAGCCAAAAACATTCAGTACATC.

This clonotype occurred many times. This chain links TRBV6-5 with TRBJ2-7; tentatively, D is TRBD1 (5 bases). CDR1 MNHEY and CDR2 SVGAGI come from the germline V gene. V was cut by 0 bases and J by 2 bases, with 8 bases left in between. The CDR3 is made up of 14 amino acids. CDR3 nucleotide sequence: TGTGCCAGCAGTTACTCGACAGTAGCCTACGAGCAGTACTTC. As protein: CASSYSTVAYEQYF.

In its sample, this clonotype was seen a few times. The chain carries TRBV3-1 and TRBJ1-1; D unclear. Germline CDR1 reads LGHDT; CDR2 reads YNNKEL (reference sequence). This CDR3 contains 13 residues. V was trimmed by 0 bases and J by 4 bases, leaving 6 bases between them. The CDR3 reads CASSQEWSTEAFF. The DNA for the CDR3 is TGTGCCAGCAGCCAAGAATGGAGCACTGAAGCTTTCTTT.

By share, this clonotype ranks as medium-sized. This chain uses TRBV5-1 with TRBJ2-7; possibly TRBD2 for D (5 bases). Germline CDR1 is SGHRS and CDR2 is YFSETQ. This CDR3 region has 13 residues. V gave up 5 bases and J gave up 4 bases, with 13 bases separating them. The CDR3 DNA reads TGCGCCAGCAGACCGGACGGGATTTACGAGCAGTACTTC. Residues: CASRPDGIYEQYF.

This clonotype has more than one count but fewer than ten. The V call is TRBV6-1, the J call TRBJ2-2, with 9 nucleotides matching TRBD1. The CDR3 runs 14 residues. Trimming cost V 6 bases and J 5 bases; bases outside gene matches: 4. Per germline, CDR1 MNHNS and CDR2 SASEGT. CDR3 DNA: TGTGCCAGCAGGCGGGACAGGGCGACCGGGGAGCTGTTTTTT. Translated: CASRRDRATGELFF.

Notes on this clonotype: Given a much more abundant clone one base away, this may be a read error. V gene TRBV6-5 combines with J gene TRBJ2-1, with D maybe TRBD2 (5 bases). Looked up from germline, CDR1 is MNHEY and CDR2 is SVGAGI. This CDR3 contains 16 residues. The ends were cut back, 2 bases at V and 4 bases at J, with 15 bases in the middle. CDR3 sequence reads: CASSYTTRLVYNEQFF. The DNA of the CDR3 is TGTGCCAGCAGTTACACCACTAGGCTAGTTTACAATGAGCAGTTCTTC.

In its sample, this clonotype was seen many times. The chain links TRBV18 to TRBJ2-3, with a tentative D call TRBD1 (6 bases). V lost 1 base and J lost 5, with 13 bases in between. CDR3 length: 15 residues. Germline CDR1 reads KGHSH; CDR2 reads LQKENI. The CDR3 bases are TGTGCCAGCTCACCACAATCAGGGGAAGGAGATACGCAGTATTTT. Its translation is CASSPQSGEGDTQYF.

Many counts were recorded for this clonotype. The chain carries TRBV6-5 and TRBJ1-1; 8 bases are shared with TRBD1. CDR3 length: 20 amino acids. In germline, CDR1 is MNHEY, CDR2 SVGAGI. V trimming: 9 bases; J trimming: 0 bases; junction bases outside the gene matches: 24. The CDR3 DNA follows: TGTGCCAGTCGCCGCCGCGCAGGGACAGGTCTTCGTCCCATGAACACTGAAGCTTTCTTT. Protein: CASRRRAGTGLRPMNTEAFF.